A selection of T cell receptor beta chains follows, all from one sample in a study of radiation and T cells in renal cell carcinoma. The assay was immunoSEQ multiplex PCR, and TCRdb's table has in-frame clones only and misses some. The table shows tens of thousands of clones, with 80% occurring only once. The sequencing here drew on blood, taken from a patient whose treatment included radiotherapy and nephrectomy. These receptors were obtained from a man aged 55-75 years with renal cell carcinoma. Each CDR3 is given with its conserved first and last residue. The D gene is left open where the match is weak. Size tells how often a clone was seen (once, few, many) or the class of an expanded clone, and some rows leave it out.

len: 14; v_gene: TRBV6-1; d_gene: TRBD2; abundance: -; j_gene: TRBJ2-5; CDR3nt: TGTGCCAGCAGCCGGGACTACCCGACTGGGGAGCAGTACTTC; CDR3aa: CASSRDYPTGEQYF
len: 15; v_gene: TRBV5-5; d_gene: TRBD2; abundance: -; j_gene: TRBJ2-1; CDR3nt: TGTGCCAGCAGCCCGGGACTAGCGGGGTTCAATGAGCGGTTCTTC; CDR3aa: CASSPGLAGFNERFF
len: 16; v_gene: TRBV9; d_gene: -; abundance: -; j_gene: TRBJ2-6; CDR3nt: TGTGCCAGCAGCGTAGCTACCCCTGGGGGGGCCAACGTCCTGACTTTC; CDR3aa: CASSVATPGGANVLTF
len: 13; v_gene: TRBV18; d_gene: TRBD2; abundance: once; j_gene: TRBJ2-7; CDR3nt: TGTGCCAGCTCCCAGAGCGGGGTCTACGAGCAGTACTTC; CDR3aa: CASSQSGVYEQYF
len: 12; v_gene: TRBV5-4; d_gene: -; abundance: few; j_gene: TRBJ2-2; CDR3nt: TGTGCCAGCAGCCCGTACACCGGGGAGCTGTTTTTT; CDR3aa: CASSPYTGELFF
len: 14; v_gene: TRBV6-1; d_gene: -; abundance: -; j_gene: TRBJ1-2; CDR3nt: TGTGCCAGCAGCATACAAGAGGCTAACTATGGCTACACCTTC; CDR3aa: CASSIQEANYGYTF
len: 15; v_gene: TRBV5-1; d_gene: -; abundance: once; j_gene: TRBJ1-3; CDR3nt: TGCGCCAGCAGCCAGGAGGGACTTTCTGGAAACACCATATATTTT; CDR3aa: CASSQEGLSGNTIYF
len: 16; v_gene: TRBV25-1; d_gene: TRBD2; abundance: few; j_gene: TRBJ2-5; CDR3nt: TGTGCCAGCAGTGAAGGACTAGCGGGACTACAAGAGACCCAGTACTTC; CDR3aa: CASSEGLAGLQETQYF
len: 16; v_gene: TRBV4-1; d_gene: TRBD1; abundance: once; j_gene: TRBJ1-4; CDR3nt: TGCGCCAGCAGCCAAGTCTCCGGGACAGCCGTTGAAAAACTGTTTTTT; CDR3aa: CASSQVSGTAVEKLFF
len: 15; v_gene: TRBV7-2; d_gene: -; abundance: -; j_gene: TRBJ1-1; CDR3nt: TGTGCCAGCAGCTTAGTACAGACCATGAACACTGAAGCTTTCTTT; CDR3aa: CASSLVQTMNTEAFF
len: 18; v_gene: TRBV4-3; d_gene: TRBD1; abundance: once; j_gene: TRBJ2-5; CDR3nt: TGCGCCAGCAGCCAAGATCCGCCGGGACAGGGGTTCCAAGAGACCCAGTACTTC; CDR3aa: CASSQDPPGQGFQETQYF
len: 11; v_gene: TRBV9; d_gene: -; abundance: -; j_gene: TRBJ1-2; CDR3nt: TGTGCCAGCAGCGTAGGGTATGGCTACACCTTC; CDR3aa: CASSVGYGYTF
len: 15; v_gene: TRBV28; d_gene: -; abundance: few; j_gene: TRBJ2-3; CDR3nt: TGTGCCAGCAGTCCCCCTACGGCTAGCACAGATACGCAGTATTTT; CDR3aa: CASSPPTASTDTQYF
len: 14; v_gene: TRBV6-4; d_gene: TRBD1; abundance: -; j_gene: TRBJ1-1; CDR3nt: TGTGCCAGCAGTGCTAGGACAGGGGGCACTGAAGCTTTCTTT; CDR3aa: CASSARTGGTEAFF
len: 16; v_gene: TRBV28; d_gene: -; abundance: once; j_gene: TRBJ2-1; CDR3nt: TGTGCCAGCAACCTGGGGGCCGGGGGGCGGCACAATGAGCAGTTCTTC; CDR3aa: CASNLGAGGRHNEQFF
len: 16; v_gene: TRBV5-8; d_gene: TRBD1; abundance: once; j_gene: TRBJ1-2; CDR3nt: TGTGCCAGCAGCCTAGGCCGGGACAGACCTAACTATGGCTACACCTTC; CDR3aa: CASSLGRDRPNYGYTF
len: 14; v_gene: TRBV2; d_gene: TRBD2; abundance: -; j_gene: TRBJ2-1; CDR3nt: TGTGCCAGCAGCCGGACTAGCGGGAGAGGTGAGCAGTTCTTC; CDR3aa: CASSRTSGRGEQFF
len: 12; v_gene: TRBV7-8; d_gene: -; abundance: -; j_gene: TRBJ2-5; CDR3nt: TGTGCCAGCAGCTTAGTTCGCGAGACCCAGTACTTC; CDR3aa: CASSLVRETQYF
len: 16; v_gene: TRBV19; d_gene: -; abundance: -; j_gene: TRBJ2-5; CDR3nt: TGTGCCAGTAGTATATCGGGCGGGGAAGACCAAGAGACCCAGTACTTC; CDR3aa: CASSISGGEDQETQYF
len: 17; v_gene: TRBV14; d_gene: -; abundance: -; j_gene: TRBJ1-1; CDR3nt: TGTGCCAGCAGCCAAGTATTCCTGGGGCTGAGGGCAACTGAAGCTTTCTTT; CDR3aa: CASSQVFLGLRATEAFF
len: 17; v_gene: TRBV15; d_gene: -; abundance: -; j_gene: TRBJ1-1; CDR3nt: TGTGCCACCAGCAGAGAAGGAGGTGGCAGGGGATTCACTGAAGCTTTCTTT; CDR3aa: CATSREGGGRGFTEAFF
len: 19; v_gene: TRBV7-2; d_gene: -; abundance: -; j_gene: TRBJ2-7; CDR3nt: TGTGCCAGCAGCTTAGTTGTGTGGACACAAGCCCAGAGTTCCTACGAGCAGTACTTC; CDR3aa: CASSLVVWTQAQSSYEQYF
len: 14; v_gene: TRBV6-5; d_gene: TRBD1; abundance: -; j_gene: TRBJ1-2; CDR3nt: TGCGCCAGCAGTCCCGGGACAGGGACTTATGGCTACACCTTC; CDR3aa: CASSPGTGTYGYTF
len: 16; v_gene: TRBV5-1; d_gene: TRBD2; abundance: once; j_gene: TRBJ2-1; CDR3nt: TGCGCCAGCAGCTCGCTCACTAGCGGGAGAAGTAGTGAGCAGTTCTTC; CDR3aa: CASSSLTSGRSSEQFF
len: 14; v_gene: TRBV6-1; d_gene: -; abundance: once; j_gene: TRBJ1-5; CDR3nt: TGTGCCAGTAGAAGATGGACGGAGAATCAGCCCCAGCATTTT; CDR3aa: CASRRWTENQPQHF
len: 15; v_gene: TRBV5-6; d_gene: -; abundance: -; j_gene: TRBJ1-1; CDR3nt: TGTGCCAGCAGCTTGTTAGTCTCGAAGAACACTGAAGCTTTCTTT; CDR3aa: CASSLLVSKNTEAFF
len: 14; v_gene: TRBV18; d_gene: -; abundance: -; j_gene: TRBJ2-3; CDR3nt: TGTGCCAGCTCACCCGCGGGGTTCACAGATACGCAGTATTTT; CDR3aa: CASSPAGFTDTQYF
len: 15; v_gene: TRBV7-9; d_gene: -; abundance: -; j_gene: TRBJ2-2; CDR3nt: TGTGCCAGCAGCTTAGGAGCGGTGAACACCGGGGAGCTGTTTTTT; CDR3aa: CASSLGAVNTGELFF
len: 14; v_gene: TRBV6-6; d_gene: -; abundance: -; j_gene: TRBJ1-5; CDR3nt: TGTGCCAGCAGCGGGGCAGGGAGTAATCAGCCCCAGCATTTT; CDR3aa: CASSGAGSNQPQHF
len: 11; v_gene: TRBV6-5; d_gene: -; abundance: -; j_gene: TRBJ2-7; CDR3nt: TGTGCCAGCAGTTCCCTCAACGAGCAGTACTTC; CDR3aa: CASSSLNEQYF
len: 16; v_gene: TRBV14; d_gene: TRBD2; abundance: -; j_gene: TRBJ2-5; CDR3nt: TGTGCCAGCAGCCAAGGGCTAGCGGGGGCTGTGGAGACCCAGTACTTC; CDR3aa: CASSQGLAGAVETQYF
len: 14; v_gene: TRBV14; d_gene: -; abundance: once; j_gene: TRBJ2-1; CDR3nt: TGTGCCAGCAGCCAAGATCGCCTCATCAATGAGCAGTTCTTC; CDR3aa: CASSQDRLINEQFF
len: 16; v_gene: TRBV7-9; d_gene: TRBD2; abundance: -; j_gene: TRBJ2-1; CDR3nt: TGTGCCAGCAGCTTAGGGTTGCGGGAGGCAAGGAATGAGCAGTTCTTC; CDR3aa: CASSLGLREARNEQFF
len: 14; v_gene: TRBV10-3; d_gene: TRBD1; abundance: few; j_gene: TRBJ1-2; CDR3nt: TGTGCCATCAGAAAGGACAGGACCGACTATGGCTACACCTTC; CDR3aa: CAIRKDRTDYGYTF
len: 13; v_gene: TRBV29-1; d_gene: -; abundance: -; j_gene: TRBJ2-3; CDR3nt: TGCAGCGTTGAAGGAGTGGTGGGAGATACGCAGTATTTT; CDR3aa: CSVEGVVGDTQYF
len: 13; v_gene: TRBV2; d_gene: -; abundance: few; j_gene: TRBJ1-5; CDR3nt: TGTGCCAGCAGCGGACAGAGTAATCAGCCCCAGCATTTT; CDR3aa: CASSGQSNQPQHF
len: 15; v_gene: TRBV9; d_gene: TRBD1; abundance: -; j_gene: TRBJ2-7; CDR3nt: TGTGCCAGCAGCACCTGGGACAGCTCCCTAGGAGGGCAGTACTTC; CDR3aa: CASSTWDSSLGGQYF
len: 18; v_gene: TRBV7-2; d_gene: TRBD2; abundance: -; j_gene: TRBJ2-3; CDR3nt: TGTGCCAGCAGCAACAGTTTGACTAGCGGGAGGGCCACAGATACGCAGTATTTT; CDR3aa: CASSNSLTSGRATDTQYF
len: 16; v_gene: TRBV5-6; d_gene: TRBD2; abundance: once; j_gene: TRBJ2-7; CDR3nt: TGTGCCAGCAGCTGGATGACTAGCGGGAGGTCCTACGAGCAGTACTTC; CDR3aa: CASSWMTSGRSYEQYF
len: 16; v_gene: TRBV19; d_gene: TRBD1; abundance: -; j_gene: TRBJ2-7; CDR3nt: TGTGCCAGTAGTAAAACCAGGACAGGGGGCGTCTACGAGCAGTACTTC; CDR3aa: CASSKTRTGGVYEQYF
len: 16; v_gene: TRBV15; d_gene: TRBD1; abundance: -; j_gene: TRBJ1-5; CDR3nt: TGTGCCACCAGCCCAGGGTTAACAGGGGGTATCGAGCCCCAGCATTTT; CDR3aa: CATSPGLTGGIEPQHF
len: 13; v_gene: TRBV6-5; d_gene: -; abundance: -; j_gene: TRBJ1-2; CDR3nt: TGTGCCAGCAGTTACTCGGGGGGCGATGGCTACACCTTC; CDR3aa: CASSYSGGDGYTF
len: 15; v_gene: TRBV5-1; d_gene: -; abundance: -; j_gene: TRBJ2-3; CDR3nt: TGCGCCAGCAGCCAGGTTCCCCAAAGGGGAGATACGCAGTATTTT; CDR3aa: CASSQVPQRGDTQYF